The 21 T cell receptor beta chains reported below all come from one sample, sequenced in a study of T-cell memory formation after mild COVID-19 listed by TCRdb under 2021. Library construction relied on 5' RACE. The reads were generated on an Illumina NovaSeq 6000. TCRdb trimmed the raw reads at Q25, called clones with MiXCR and kept productive beta chains. Each entry merges the rows of one CDR3 protein and shows their most common DNA and genes. For this sample the table gives hundreds of thousands of distinct CDR3 sequences, of which about 20% were detected only once. Of the sample, about 8.4% falls within the top ten clones. Sequenced material: PBMCs or a T cell subset sorted from them (not recorded which). These receptors were collected from an adult woman who had mild COVID-19 (a few samples of this study predate the infection). The sample titles of this study are shuffled in the database, so cell type and time point are left out; the donor was told from shared clones.

The chain recombines TRBV11-3 with TRBJ2-1, with 15 bases matching TRBD2. Germline lookup yields CDR1 SGHNT and CDR2 YENEEA. The CDR3 consists of 20 residues. V lost 1 base, J lost 0 bases, and 7 bases stayed unmatched. The CDR3 DNA follows: TGTGCCAGCAGCTTAGCCCCGGGACTAGCGGGAGGTCGCTCCTACAATGAGCAGTTCTTC. Amino acid sequence: CASSLAPGLAGGRSYNEQFF. Using reference TRBV11-3 and TRBJ2-1 for the parts outside the CDR3, the full variable domain is EAGVVQSPRYKIIEKKQPVAFWCNPISGHNTLYWYLQNLGQGPELLIRYENEEAVDDSQLPKDRFSAERLKGVDSTLKIQPAELGDSAVYLCASSLAPGLAGGRSYNEQFFGPGTRLTVL.

V usage is TRBV11-2 and J usage is TRBJ2-7; TRBD2 agrees at 7 bases. Germline trimming cut 7 bases from V and 4 bases from J; bases unmatched to any gene: 10. Germline-derived CDR1 and CDR2 are SGHAT and FQNNGV. CDR3 length equals 14 residues. This CDR3 is CASTLGRGKYEQYF. In nucleotides, the CDR3 is TGTGCCAGCACCTTGGGGAGGGGAAAGTACGAGCAGTACTTC.

Regarding this clonotype: The junction differs from germline at one of its ends, possibly a read error. The chain uses TRBV19 and TRBJ1-5, with a possible D match to TRBD1 (6 bases). The CDR3 consists of 12 residues. Germline values: CDR1 LNHDA, CDR2 SQIVND (reference sequence). The CDR3 sequence: CASSIGVRQASF. CDR3 coding DNA: TGTGCCAGTAGTATAGGGGTACGACAGGCCAGTTTT.

The chain carries TRBV24-1 and TRBJ2-1, with D unresolved. CDR1 is KGHDR, CDR2 SFDVKD, per germline. The CDR3 is made up of 16 amino acids. Trimming pared 4 bases from V and 0 bases from J, leaving 12 bases between. For the CDR3, the DNA is TGTGCCACCAGTGAGAGTCCACCGGGCTCCTACAATGAGCAGTTCTTC. Protein sequence: CATSESPPGSYNEQFF.

This clonotype was counted between two and nine times. The chain combines TRBV5-1 with TRBJ1-2; D is unresolved. Trimming took 9 bases from V and 4 from J, leaving 13 bases between them. The CDR3 consists of 12 residues. Germline CDR1 and CDR2: SGHRS and YFSETQ. CDR3 protein: CATAQEGYGYTF. In DNA form, the CDR3 reads TGCGCCACCGCCCAGGAGGGCTATGGCTACACCTTC.

This clonotype was seen many times. The V and J genes are TRBV5-1 and TRBJ2-1; 8 positions agree with TRBD2. The CDR3 is 16 residues long. Germline values: CDR1 SGHRS, CDR2 YFSETQ. The junction had 8 bases not matched to a gene; V was cut back by 5 bases and J by 1 base. The CDR3 reads CASRPTSGLSYNEQFF. In nucleotides, the CDR3 is TGCGCCAGCAGACCTACTAGCGGCTTGTCCTACAATGAGCAGTTCTTC.

There are a few counts of this clonotype. CDR3 region: CATSRDSGYLTDTQYF. CDR3 bases: TGTGCCACCAGCAGAGATTCGGGGTACCTCACAGATACGCAGTATTTT. The V gene is TRBV15, the J gene TRBJ2-3, with D possibly TRBD2 on 5 matching bases. This CDR3 has 16 amino acids. In germline, CDR1 is LNHNV, CDR2 YYDKDF (reference sequence). Trimming cost V 0 bases and J 2 bases, with 12 bases left between them. The full variable domain, rest sourced from reference TRBV15 and TRBJ2-3, is DAMVIQNPRYQVTQFGKPVTLSCSQTLNHNVMYWYQQKSSQAPKLLFHYYDKDFNNEADTPDNFQSRRPNTSFCFLDIRSPGLGDTAMYLCATSRDSGYLTDTQYFGPGTRLTVL.

This chain uses TRBV27 with TRBJ2-3; D perhaps matches TRBD1 (6 bases). V lost 3 bases, J lost 2 bases, and 18 bases lay in between. The CDR3 spans 17 residues. Germline CDR1 MNHEY, CDR2 SMNVEV (reference sequence). The DNA for the CDR3 is TGTGCCAGCAGTTTCTCCTACTACAGGGACCACACAGATACGCAGTATTTT. Translating gives CASSFSYYRDHTDTQYF.

The sample holds a few counts of this clonotype. The chain combines TRBV20-1 with TRBJ1-2, with 10 positions matching TRBD1. The ends lost 0 bases at V and 8 bases at J; junction bases unmatched: 9. CDR3 length equals 15 residues. Germline values: CDR1 DFQATT, CDR2 SNEGSKA (reference sequence). CDR3 DNA sequence: TGCAGTGCTAGAGATCCGGGACAGGGGTCCGGGGGCTACACCTTC. This codes for CSARDPGQGSGGYTF.

On this clonotype itself: A much bigger clone sits one base away, suggesting this may be a read error. The chain couples TRBV2 to TRBJ1-1, with a weak D call TRBD1 (6 bases). V dropped 4 bases and J dropped 2 bases, with 8 bases sitting between them. Looked up from germline, CDR1 is SNHLY and CDR2 is FYNNEI. This CDR3 has 13 amino acids. The CDR3 protein is CASSGTDNTEAFF. The CDR3 nucleotides read TGTGCCAGCAGTGGGACAGACAACACTGAAGCTTTCTTT. The variable domain in full, completed from reference TRBV2 and TRBJ1-1, reads EPEVTQTPSHQVTQMGQEVILRCVPISNHLYFYWYRQILGQKVEFLVSFYNNEISEKSEIFDDQFSVERPDGSNFTLKIRSTKLEDSAMYFCASSGTDNTEAFFGQGTRLTVV.

The J gene is TRBJ2-5, the V gene TRBV7-8; the match to TRBD1 covers 9 bases. This CDR3 has 14 residues. V shed 4 bases and J 4 bases; nucleotides not matched to a gene: 4. Germline V gene data show CDR1 as SGHVS and CDR2 as FQNEAQ. CDR3: CASSSDRGTETQYF. The CDR3 nucleotides are TGTGCCAGCAGCTCAGACAGGGGGACAGAGACCCAGTACTTC.

The chain carries TRBV2 and TRBJ1-2; possibly TRBD1 for D (5 bases). Per the germline V gene, CDR1 is SNHLY and CDR2 is FYNNEI. This CDR3 has 14 residues. Trimming took 3 bases from V and 4 from J, leaving 12 bases between them. CDR3 DNA: TGTGCCAGCAGTGAGCAGGGAGGTAGCTATGGCTACACCTTC. As protein: CASSEQGGSYGYTF.

This clonotype was observed a handful of times. The chain links TRBV4-3 to TRBJ1-5, with 8 bases that match TRBD1. Germline V gives CDR1 LGHNA, CDR2 YSLEER. Trimming took 4 bases from V and 7 from J; bases not matched to a gene: 6. This CDR3 has 14 residues. The CDR3 DNA follows: TGCGCCAGCAGCCGGAACGCAGGGGGCCAGCCCCAGCATTTT. Amino acid sequence: CASSRNAGGQPQHF.

This clonotype appeared a few times. The rearrangement uses TRBV5-1 and TRBJ1-1; D is ambiguous. Between the trimmed V and J ends, which lost 0 bases and 0 bases, there was a span of 6 bases. Germline CDR1 reads SGHRS; CDR2 reads YFSETQ. This CDR3 spans 14 amino acids. CDR3 in DNA: TGCGCCAGCAGCTTGGCCAGTTTGAACACTGAAGCTTTCTTT. This gives the protein CASSLASLNTEAFF. The entire variable domain, with the rest obtained from reference TRBV5-1 and TRBJ1-1, is as follows: KAGVTQTPRYLIKTRGQQVTLSCSPISGHRSVSWYQQTPGQGLQFLFEYFSETQRNKGNFPGRFSGRQFSNSRSEMNVSTLELGDSALYLCASSLASLNTEAFFGQGTRLTVV.

The chain carries TRBV12-3 or TRBV12-4 and TRBJ2-1; D ambiguous. V was cut by 5 bases and J by 9 bases, with 14 bases left in between. The CDR3 length is 13 residues. For the CDR3, the DNA is TGTGCCAGCAGTCCAGGACCCTGGGGTGAGCAGTTCTTC. This codes for CASSPGPWGEQFF.

The chain uses TRBV5-1 and TRBJ2-2; D is unresolved. Trimming removed 0 bases at V and 6 bases at J, with 9 bases between. This CDR3 spans 14 amino acids. Germline CDR1 and CDR2: SGHRS and YFSETQ. The CDR3 protein is CASSLAASSGELFF. The CDR3 DNA is TGCGCCAGCAGCTTGGCCGCTAGTTCCGGGGAGCTGTTTTTT.

V usage is TRBV12-3 or TRBV12-4 and J usage is TRBJ1-1; TRBD1 aligns across 7 bases. The CDR3 consists of 13 residues. V lost 2 bases to trimming and J lost 7 bases; unmatched junction nucleotides: 4. CDR3 in amino acids: CASSLTQGSEAFF. The CDR3, as DNA: TGTGCCAGCAGTTTAACACAGGGGAGTGAAGCTTTCTTT.

The chain combines TRBV28 with TRBJ1-1; D unclear. CDR3 length equals 12 residues. Germline V gives CDR1 MDHEN, CDR2 SYDVKM. Trimming cost V 3 bases and J 8 bases, with 10 bases left between them. CDR3 region: CASSFDGVEAFF. The DNA of the CDR3 is TGTGCCAGCAGTTTTGATGGGGTAGAAGCTTTCTTT. Together with reference TRBV28 and TRBJ1-1, the CDR3 gives the full variable domain: DVKVTQSSRYLVKRTGEKVFLECVQDMDHENMFWYRQDPGLGLRLIYFSYDVKMKEKGDIPEGYSVSREKKERFSLILESASTNQTSMYLCASSFDGVEAFFGQGTRLTVV.

The rearrangement joins TRBV19 to TRBJ1-2; no clear D gene. The V end was cut by 1 base, the J end by 2 bases, with 5 bases between. Germline CDR1 and CDR2: LNHDA and SQIVND (reference sequence). This CDR3 is 13 amino acids long. The CDR3 DNA reads TGTGCCAGTAGTATAGGTAACAACTATGGCTACACCTTC. It is translated as CASSIGNNYGYTF.

This clonotype was observed a few times. The genes are TRBV9 and TRBJ2-3; unclear D gene. Germline values: CDR1 SGDLS, CDR2 YYNGEE. V lost 3 bases, J lost 0 bases, and 11 bases lay in between. The CDR3 totals 15 residues. This chain's CDR3 is CASSAQTVSTDTQYF. The CDR3 nucleotides are TGTGCCAGCAGCGCACAGACGGTTAGCACAGATACGCAGTATTTT.

This clonotype was recorded a few times. This sequence joins TRBV9 and TRBJ1-1; a weak D match, TRBD1 (6 bases). Germline loops: CDR1 SGDLS, CDR2 YYNGEE. Trimming took 1 base from V and 1 from J, leaving 14 bases between them. The CDR3 contains 16 residues. The CDR3 spells CASSVIPRGGNTEAFF. The DNA of the CDR3 is TGTGCCAGCAGCGTAATCCCTAGGGGGGGGAACACTGAAGCTTTCTTT.